The sequence of this TCR beta chain was determined in a study of blood T cell repertoires in COVID-19. Looking at the study overall: There were acute and convalescent COVID-19 samples, and they came from the United States, Italy and Spain. The analysed material was cDNA or gDNA that came from T cells, B-cell-depleted T cells, or PBMCs.

This clone has only one observation. Germline V lookup: CDR1 SGHTA, CDR2 FQGNSA. V was clipped by 6 bases and J by 0 bases, with 15 bases between them. The CDR3 length is 16 residues. Original processing notes: Reference gene primer amplification gave nucleated cell count estimates. Sequencing was performed with immunoSEQ multiplex PCR; in TCRdb, only in-frame clones are kept and a portion is missing. V, J and clone size were drawn from that table, and D and trimming were deduced from the DNA. Of about 270,000 clones detected, roughly 86% appear once; the ten largest clones hold over 8%. This chain joins TRBV7-2 and TRBJ1-3, with D tentatively TRBD1 (5 bases). Sequencing was performed on peripheral blood. The TCR originated in a middle-aged man with active or convalescent COVID-19. CDR3 sequence: CASRSNTGFSGNTIYF. CDR3 DNA: TGTGCCAGCAGATCCAACACAGGATTCTCTGGAAACACCATATATTTT.